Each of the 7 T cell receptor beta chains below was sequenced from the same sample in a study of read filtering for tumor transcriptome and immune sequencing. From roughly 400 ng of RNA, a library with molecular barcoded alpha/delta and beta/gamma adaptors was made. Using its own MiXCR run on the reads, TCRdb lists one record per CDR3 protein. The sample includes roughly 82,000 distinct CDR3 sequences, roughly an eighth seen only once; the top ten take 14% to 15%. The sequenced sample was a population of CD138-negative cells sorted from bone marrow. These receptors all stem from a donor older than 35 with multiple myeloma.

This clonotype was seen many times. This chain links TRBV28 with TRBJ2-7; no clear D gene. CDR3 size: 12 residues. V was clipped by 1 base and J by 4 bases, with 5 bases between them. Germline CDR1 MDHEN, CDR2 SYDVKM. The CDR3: CASSLSNYEQYF. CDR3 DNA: TGTGCCAGCAGTTTATCCAATTACGAGCAGTACTTC.

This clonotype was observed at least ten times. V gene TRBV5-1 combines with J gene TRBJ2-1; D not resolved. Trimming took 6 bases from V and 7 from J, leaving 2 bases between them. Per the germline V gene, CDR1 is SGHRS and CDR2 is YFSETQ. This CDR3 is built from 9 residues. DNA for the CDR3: TGCGCCAGCAAGAATGAGCAGTTCTTC. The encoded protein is CASKNEQFF.

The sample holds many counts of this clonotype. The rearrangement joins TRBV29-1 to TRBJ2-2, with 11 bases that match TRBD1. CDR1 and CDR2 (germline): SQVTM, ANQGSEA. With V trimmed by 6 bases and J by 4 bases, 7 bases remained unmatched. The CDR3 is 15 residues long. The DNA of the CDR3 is TGCAGCGTCCGGGGACAGGGGGTTCTCACCGGGGAGCTGTTTTTT. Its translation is CSVRGQGVLTGELFF.

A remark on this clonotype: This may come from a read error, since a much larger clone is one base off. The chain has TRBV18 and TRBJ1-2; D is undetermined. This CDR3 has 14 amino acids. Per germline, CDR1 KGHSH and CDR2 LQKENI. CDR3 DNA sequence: TGTGCCAGCTCACCGCAAGAAGGTTTCTATGGCTGCACCTTC. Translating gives CASSPQEGFYGCTF. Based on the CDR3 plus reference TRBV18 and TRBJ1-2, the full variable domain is NAGVMQNPRHLVRRRGQEARLRCSPMKGHSHVYWYRQLPEEGLKFMVYLQKENIIDESGMPKERFSAEFPKEGPSILRIQQVVRGDSAAYFCASSPQEGFYGCTFGSGTRLTVV.

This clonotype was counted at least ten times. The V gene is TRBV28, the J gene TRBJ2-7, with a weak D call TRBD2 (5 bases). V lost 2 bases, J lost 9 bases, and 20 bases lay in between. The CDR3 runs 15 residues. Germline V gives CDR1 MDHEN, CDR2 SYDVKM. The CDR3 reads CASSLGAQEIRGQYF. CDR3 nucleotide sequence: TGTGCCAGCAGTTTAGGAGCCCAGGAGATACGGGGGCAGTACTTC. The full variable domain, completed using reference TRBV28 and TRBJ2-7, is DVKVTQSSRYLVKRTGEKVFLECVQDMDHENMFWYRQDPGLGLRLIYFSYDVKMKEKGDIPEGYSVSREKKERFSLILESASTNQTSMYLCASSLGAQEIRGQYFGPGTRLTVT.

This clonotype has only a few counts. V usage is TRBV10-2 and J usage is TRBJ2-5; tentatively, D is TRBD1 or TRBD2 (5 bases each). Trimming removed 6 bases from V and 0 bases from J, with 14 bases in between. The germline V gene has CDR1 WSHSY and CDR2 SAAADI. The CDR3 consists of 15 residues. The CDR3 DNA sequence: TGCGCCAGCAGGAGGGACCCTGACAACCAAGAGACCCAGTACTTC. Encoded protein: CASRRDPDNQETQYF.

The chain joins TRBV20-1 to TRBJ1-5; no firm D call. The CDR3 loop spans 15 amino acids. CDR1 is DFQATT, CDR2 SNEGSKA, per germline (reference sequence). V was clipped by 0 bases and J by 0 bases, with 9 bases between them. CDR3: CSARDQGISNQPQHF. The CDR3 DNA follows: TGCAGTGCTAGAGATCAAGGGATTAGCAATCAGCCCCAGCATTTT.